This T cell receptor beta chain was captured by sequencing in a study of blood T cells in healthy people across ages. CDR1 LGHDT and CDR2 YNNKEL come from the germline V gene (reference sequence). The length of the CDR3 is 11 residues. V dropped 3 bases and J dropped 11 bases, with 8 bases sitting between them. This clonotype was counted many times. The authors ran a second PCR of about 7 to 12 cycles using a sample-barcoded 5' primer and a J-beta primer mix. A template-switch adaptor that had 12 random nucleotides put a tag on each cDNA molecule. TCRdb itself ran the 5' RACE reads through MiXCR, one entry per CDR3 protein. The table has fewer than 1.5 million distinct CDR3 sequences, around 42% seen once.

Sequenced: blood. This chain links TRBV3-1 with TRBJ2-1, with D possibly matching TRBD1 (6 bases). This clonotype originated in a woman between 18 and 29 years old in good health. CDR3 sequence (DNA): TGTGCCAGCAGCCAGGGACAACAGCAGTTCTTC. Protein: CASSQGQQQFF.